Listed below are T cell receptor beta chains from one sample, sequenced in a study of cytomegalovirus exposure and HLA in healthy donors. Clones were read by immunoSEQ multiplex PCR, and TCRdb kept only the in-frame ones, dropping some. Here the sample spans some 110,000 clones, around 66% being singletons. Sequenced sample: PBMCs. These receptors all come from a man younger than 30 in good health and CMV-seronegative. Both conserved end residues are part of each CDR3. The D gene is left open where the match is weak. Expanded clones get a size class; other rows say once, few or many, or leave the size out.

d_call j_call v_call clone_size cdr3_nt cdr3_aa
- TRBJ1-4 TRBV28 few TGTGCCAGCAGTCCACCCAACAGGATGACTAATGAAAAACTGTTTTTT CASSPPNRMTNEKLFF
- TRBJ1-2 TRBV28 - TGTGCCAGCCGCGACAGGAACTATGGCTACACCTTC CASRDRNYGYTF
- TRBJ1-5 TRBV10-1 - TGCGCCAGCAGTGACTGGCGTGGTGGGCCACAGCATTTT CASSDWRGGPQHF
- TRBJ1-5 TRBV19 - TGTGCCAGTAGTATAAATCCCCTTAGCAATCAGCCCCAGCATTTT CASSINPLSNQPQHF
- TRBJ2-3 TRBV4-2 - TGTGCCAGCAGCCAAGGAGAAGATACGCAGTATTTT CASSQGEDTQYF
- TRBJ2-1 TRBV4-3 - TGCGCCAGCAGCCAAAATGCGCGCGGTGAGCAGTTCTTC CASSQNARGEQFF
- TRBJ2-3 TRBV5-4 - TGTGCCAGCAGCTTGCCTAGTACAGATACGCAGTATTTT CASSLPSTDTQYF
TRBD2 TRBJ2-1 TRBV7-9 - TGTTCCAGCAGCTTAAGGCTAGCGGGAGGTCGGGAGCAGTTCTTC CSSSLRLAGGREQFF
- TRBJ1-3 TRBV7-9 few TGTGCCAGCAGTACGGGGGCTGGAAACACCATATATTTT CASSTGAGNTIYF
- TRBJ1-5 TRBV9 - TGTGCCAGCGGAGGCAATCAGCCCCAGCATTTT CASGGNQPQHF
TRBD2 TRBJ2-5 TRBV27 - TGTGCCAGCAGTCTGACCCCGGGACTAGCGGGGGGGTTGGAGACCCAGTACTTC CASSLTPGLAGGLETQYF
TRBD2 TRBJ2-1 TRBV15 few TGTGCCACCAACCAAGCCGGGACTAGCGGGTCTCAGCAGTTCTTC CATNQAGTSGSQQFF
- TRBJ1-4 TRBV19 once TGTGCCAGTAGTACCCCCTTGGGGCGGAGTGAAAAACTGTTTTTT CASSTPLGRSEKLFF
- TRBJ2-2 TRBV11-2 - TGTGCCAGCAGCTTATGGGGGCGCACCGGGGAGCTGTTTTTT CASSLWGRTGELFF
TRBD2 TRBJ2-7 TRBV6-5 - TGTGCCAGCAGGAAGACTAGCGGACTCTACGAGCAGTACTTC CASRKTSGLYEQYF
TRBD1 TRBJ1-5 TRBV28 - TGTGCCAGCAGTGTCTTAGAGGGACAGGGTGCGAGGCCCCAGCATTTT CASSVLEGQGARPQHF
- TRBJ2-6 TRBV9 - TGTCCCAGCGGCGGGGTGCGGGGTGGGGCCAACGTCCTGACTTTC CPSGGVRGGANVLTF
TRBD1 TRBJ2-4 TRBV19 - TGTGCCAGTAGCCAGGGACAGGGGGTCGTTCAGTACTTC CASSQGQGVVQYF
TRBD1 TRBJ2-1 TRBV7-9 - TGTGCCAGCAGCTTAGTGCTGGGACAGGGGAATGAGCAGTTCTTC CASSLVLGQGNEQFF
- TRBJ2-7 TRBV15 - TGTGCCACCAGCAGAGATCTTCGGGGCTCCTACGAGCAGTACTTC CATSRDLRGSYEQYF
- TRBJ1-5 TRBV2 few TGTGCCAGCAGTGAAGCGCGGATTGACAGCAATCAGCCCCAGCATTTT CASSEARIDSNQPQHF
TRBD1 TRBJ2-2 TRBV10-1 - TGCGCCAGCGCCCGACAGGGGACCGGGGAGCTGTTTTTT CASARQGTGELFF
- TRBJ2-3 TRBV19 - TGTGCCGGTAGTAAGAGACAGAGCACAGATACGCAGTATTTT CAGSKRQSTDTQYF
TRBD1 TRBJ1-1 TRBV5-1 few TGCGCCAGCAGCACCGAGCAAGTGACAGGGACTGAAGCTTTCTTT CASSTEQVTGTEAFF
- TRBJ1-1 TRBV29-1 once TGCAGCGTCGCGCGACAGAACACTGAAGCTTTCTTT CSVARQNTEAFF
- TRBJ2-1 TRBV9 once TGTGCCAGCTCAGAGGGAAATACCATCGATGAGCAGTTCTTC CASSEGNTIDEQFF
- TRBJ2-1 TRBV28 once TGTGCCAGCAGTTTAACCCAGAATCCCTACAATGAGCAGTTCTTC CASSLTQNPYNEQFF
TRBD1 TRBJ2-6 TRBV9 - TGTGCCAGCAGCGTGGGGACAGGGGGGACTGGGGCCAACGTCCTGACTTTC CASSVGTGGTGANVLTF
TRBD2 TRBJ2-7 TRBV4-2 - TGTGCCAGCAGCCAAGTAGGCGGTAGCGGGAGGGCCGTCATCGACGAGCAGTACTTC CASSQVGGSGRAVIDEQYF
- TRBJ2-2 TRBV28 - TGTGCCAGCAGTTCCGTGAACACCGGGGAGCTGTTTTTT CASSSVNTGELFF
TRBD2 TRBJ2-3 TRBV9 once TGTGCCAGCAGCGACCCCTTAGCGGGAGGCGGAGATACGCAGTATTTT CASSDPLAGGGDTQYF
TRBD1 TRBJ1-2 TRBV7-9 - TGTGCCAGCAGCTTCGGTGACAGGGGGCAGTATGGCTACACCTTC CASSFGDRGQYGYTF
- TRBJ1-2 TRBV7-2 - TGTGCCAGCAGCTTAGGGGGGGGGAACTATGGCTACACCTTC CASSLGGGNYGYTF
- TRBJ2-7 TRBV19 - TGTGCCAGTAGTCCCTCTTGGTATCAGGGGTATGGTCCCGAGCAGTACTTC CASSPSWYQGYGPEQYF